This T cell receptor (beta chain) is drawn from a study of cytomegalovirus exposure and HLA in healthy donors. Looking at the study overall: Most genotyped donors, around 78% of 398, had Caucasian-associated genetic ancestry.

In regard to this clone: What it binds is not known.

CDR3 length equals 15 residues. V shed 6 bases and J 4 bases; nucleotides not matched to a gene: 6. Looked up from germline, CDR1 is MDHEN and CDR2 is SYDVKM. This PCR relied on a set of 60 Vbeta primers and 13 Jbeta primers. Some clones are missing from TCRdb's copy, which holds only in-frame ones; the method was immunoSEQ multiplex PCR. In the table there are about 150,000 clones, 70% of which are singletons. Broader study findings: Altogether, 160 or so TCR beta chains were recorded as cytomegalovirus-associated. In a later analysis, at a false discovery rate of 0.05, 15,000 to 20,000 TCR beta sequences were associated with HLA alleles.

The TCR originated in a woman in her fifties or sixties in good health and CMV-seropositive. This chain connects TRBV28 to TRBJ2-2; 9 positions agree with TRBD1. The specimen was PBMCs. This chain's CDR3 is CASSSGTGSTGELFF. For the CDR3, the DNA is TGTGCCAGCAGCTCCGGGACAGGGTCCACCGGGGAGCTGTTTTTT.